The 23 T cell receptor beta chains below were found in one sample sequenced in a study of T cells after somatic rescue of genetic block. Sequenced by immunoSEQ multiplex PCR; TCRdb stores in-frame clones only, minus some. The sample has 70,000 to 95,000 clones; about nine tenths are singletons. Sequencing was carried out using peripheral blood mononuclear cells (PBMCs). The receptors come from a woman aged 18-35 years.

This clone has a single count. The chain combines TRBV7-8 with TRBJ1-5; D remains unclear. The CDR3 covers 16 residues. The germline V gene has CDR1 SGHVS and CDR2 FQNEAQ. Trimming removed 0 bases at V and 4 bases at J, with 13 bases between. This CDR3 reads CASSLASRLPNQPQHF. The CDR3 DNA sequence: TGTGCCAGCAGCTTAGCCTCCAGACTACCTAATCAGCCCCAGCATTTT.

The chain has TRBV27 and TRBJ1-5; no clear D. The germline gives CDR1 MNHEY, CDR2 SMNVEV (reference sequence). Trimming stripped 0 bases from V and 4 bases from J, with 4 bases between. This CDR3 has 13 residues. The CDR3 bases are TGTGCCAGCAGTTTATCAGGGAATCAGCCCCAGCATTTT. Translated, it gives CASSLSGNQPQHF.

The rearrangement links TRBV10-2 to TRBJ1-1; D is undetermined. The V gene lost 6 bases and the J gene lost 0 bases, with 8 bases spanning the gap. Germline-derived CDR1 and CDR2 are WSHSY and SAAADI. The CDR3 contains 13 residues. This chain's CDR3 is CASSRDMNTEAFF. The DNA for the CDR3 is TGCGCCAGCAGCAGAGACATGAACACTGAAGCTTTCTTT.

The V and J genes are TRBV11-3 and TRBJ2-1; 7 nucleotides match TRBD1. Germline assignment: CDR1 SGHNT and CDR2 YENEEA. This CDR3 has 16 residues. V lost 3 bases and J lost 2; bases outside the gene matches: 7. The CDR3 spells CASSFRQGFPYNEQFF. The DNA of the CDR3 is TGTGCCAGCAGCTTCCGACAGGGTTTTCCCTACAATGAGCAGTTCTTC.

The genes are TRBV2 and TRBJ1-1; tentatively, D is TRBD1 (6 bases). V was shortened by 2 bases and J by 4 bases, with 8 bases between the two germline ends. CDR1 is SNHLY and CDR2 is FYNNEI in the germline V gene. This CDR3 contains 13 residues. The CDR3 bases are TGTGCCAGCAGTGAATTGACAGGCACTGAAGCTTTCTTT. Translating gives CASSELTGTEAFF.

The chain is built from TRBV19 and TRBJ1-5; no firm D call. The germline gives CDR1 LNHDA, CDR2 SQIVND (reference sequence). The CDR3 consists of 14 residues. V lost 3 bases and J lost 0, with 6 bases in between. CDR3 nucleotide sequence: TGTGCCAGTAGTATTCCGTATAGCAATCAGCCCCAGCATTTT. Translated: CASSIPYSNQPQHF.

The chain recombines TRBV7-6 with TRBJ1-5; no clear D. From germline, CDR1 is SGHVS and CDR2 FNYEAQ. CDR3 size: 13 residues. V was trimmed by 6 bases and J by 3 bases, leaving 9 bases between them. CDR3 DNA: TGTGCCAGCAGTCGGTACCTCAATCAGCCCCAGCATTTT. Its protein is CASSRYLNQPQHF.

The rearrangement uses TRBV29-1 and TRBJ2-3, with 11 bases aligning to TRBD2. This CDR3 comprises 15 residues. Per the germline V gene, CDR1 is SQVTM and CDR2 is ANQGSEA. The J segment lost 3 bases and the V segment lost 4 bases, leaving 6 bases of the junction unmatched. CDR3 sequence reads: CSVAGLAGRTDTQYF. The CDR3 region has the DNA TGCAGCGTTGCAGGACTAGCGGGTAGGACAGATACGCAGTATTTT.

V and J are TRBV30 and TRBJ2-7, with D uncertain. The CDR3 totals 12 residues. CDR1 is GTSNPN and CDR2 is SVGIG in the germline V gene (reference sequence). V lost 3 bases and J 2 bases, leaving 8 bases between the germline ends. The CDR3 protein is CAWSPGTYEQYF. CDR3 DNA sequence: TGTGCCTGGAGCCCTGGAACCTACGAGCAGTACTTC.

This clone was observed many times. The chain has TRBV19 and TRBJ1-2, with 7 bases that match TRBD1. The V segment lost 7 bases and the J segment 0 bases; nucleotides outside the gene matches: 11. Germline assignment: CDR1 LNHDA and CDR2 SQIVND (reference sequence). The CDR3 is 16 residues long. As DNA, the CDR3 is TGTGCCAGTACCCTCTTCGACAGGGTAGCTAACTATGGCTACACCTTC. Translating it yields CASTLFDRVANYGYTF.

The chain uses TRBV9 and TRBJ2-2; 8 bases match TRBD2. Germline loops: CDR1 SGDLS, CDR2 YYNGEE. There are 14 residues in the CDR3. Trimming cost V 10 bases and J 3 bases; bases outside gene matches: 8. The CDR3 DNA reads TGTGCCGGCTCAACTAGCGGAGACACCGGGGAGCTGTTTTTT. Its translation: CAGSTSGDTGELFF. Full variable domain (outside the CDR3, taken from reference TRBV9 and TRBJ2-2): DSGVTQTPKHLITATGQRVTLRCSPRSGDLSVYWYQQSLDQGLQFLIQYYNGEERAKGNILERFSAQQFPDLHSELNLSSLELGDSALYFCAGSTSGDTGELFFGEGSRLTVL.

The chain is built from TRBV2 and TRBJ2-5; D gene uncertain. CDR1 and CDR2 from the germline V gene are SNHLY and FYNNEI. Trimming shortened V by 1 base and J by 6 bases, and 12 bases separated the two germline ends. The CDR3 totals 14 residues. CDR3 loop: CASSEGILMKTQYF. The CDR3 nucleotides read TGTGCCAGCAGTGAAGGCATACTCATGAAGACCCAGTACTTC. The full variable domain, its missing parts supplied by reference TRBV2 and TRBJ2-5, is EPEVTQTPSHQVTQMGQEVILRCVPISNHLYFYWYRQILGQKVEFLVSFYNNEISEKSEIFDDQFSVERPDGSNFTLKIRSTKLEDSAMYFCASSEGILMKTQYFGPGTRLLVL.

This clone was seen only once. This chain connects TRBV7-3 to TRBJ2-1, with 9 bases aligning to TRBD1. V trimming: 4 bases; J trimming: 4 bases; junction bases outside the gene matches: 8. Germline V gene sequence: CDR1 SGHTA, CDR2 FQGTGA. CDR3 length: 16 residues. CDR3 nucleotides: TGTGCCAGCAGCTCCGCCACAGGGGGCCCGTACAATGAGCAGTTCTTC. This encodes CASSSATGGPYNEQFF.

In this sample, this clone turned up once. The V and J genes are TRBV29-1 and TRBJ1-1; D is perhaps TRBD1 (5 bases). Germline V CDR1 and CDR2: SQVTM, ANQGSEA. Trimming left V 7 bases short and J 4 bases short, with 10 bases between. This CDR3 has 11 residues. CDR3 DNA: TGCAGCGGGGGGTCTGGCACTGAAGCTTTCTTT. Translating it yields CSGGSGTEAFF.

The chain uses TRBV7-3 and TRBJ2-3, with 7 nucleotides matching TRBD2. The V and J ends lost 0 bases and 6 bases, in that order; junction bases with no gene match: 9. The germline V gene encodes CDR1 SGHTA and CDR2 FQGTGA. CDR3 size: 16 residues. CDR3 protein: CASSLTSAGRLDTQYF. In nucleotides, the CDR3 is TGTGCCAGCAGCTTAACGTCAGCGGGAAGGTTGGATACGCAGTATTTT.

The genes are TRBV7-2 and TRBJ2-3; D is possibly TRBD2 (5 bases). Germline V gives CDR1 SGHTA, CDR2 FQGNSA. This CDR3 has 15 residues. V lost 5 bases to trimming and J lost 1 base, with 13 bases between them. The CDR3 loop reads CASSIRGPRTDTQYF. DNA for the CDR3: TGTGCCAGCAGCATTCGAGGGCCCCGCACAGATACGCAGTATTTT.

This sequence joins TRBV29-1 and TRBJ2-5; D remains ambiguous. CDR1 is SQVTM and CDR2 is ANQGSEA in the germline V gene. The germline V and J ends were trimmed by 8 bases and 0 bases, with 10 bases remaining between them. The CDR3 runs 12 residues. The CDR3 DNA is TGCAGCTTCAAAGCGTACCAAGAGACCCAGTACTTC. Its protein product is CSFKAYQETQYF.

This clone was recorded once. The chain carries TRBV5-1 and TRBJ2-7; 10 bases line up with TRBD2. Germline V gives CDR1 SGHRS, CDR2 YFSETQ. The CDR3 has 16 amino acids. V gave up 4 bases and J gave up 3 bases; unmatched junction bases: 10. The CDR3 here is CASSGEKLAGNYEQYF. The CDR3 DNA is TGCGCCAGCAGCGGGGAAAAACTAGCGGGAAACTACGAGCAGTACTTC.

The chain carries TRBV5-1 and TRBJ2-3; the D gene could be TRBD1 or TRBD2 (5 bases each). This CDR3 spans 13 amino acids. Germline V gives CDR1 SGHRS, CDR2 YFSETQ. Trimming removed 4 bases from V and 4 bases from J, with 10 bases in between. The CDR3 is CASSQTGPDTQYF. Here the CDR3 DNA reads TGCGCCAGCAGCCAGACGGGGCCAGATACGCAGTATTTT.

The rearrangement links TRBV30 to TRBJ1-1; possibly TRBD1 for D (5 bases). V lost 1 base, J lost 2 bases, and 8 bases lay in between. The length of the CDR3 is 13 residues. The V gene's germline CDR1 is GTSNPN and CDR2 SVGIG (reference sequence). The CDR3 DNA reads as TGTGCCTGGAGTGAACAGGTAAACACTGAAGCTTTCTTT. Encoded protein: CAWSEQVNTEAFF.

The chain has TRBV29-1 and TRBJ1-2; 12 bases map to TRBD1. CDR3 length equals 16 residues. CDR1 SQVTM and CDR2 ANQGSEA come from the germline V gene. V trimming: 3 bases; J trimming: 2 bases; junction bases outside the gene matches: 7. The CDR3 coding sequence is TGCAGCGTTGACAGTTGGGGACAGGGGGCGAACTATGGCTACACCTTC. It yields the protein CSVDSWGQGANYGYTF.

This clone was recorded only once. The rearrangement links TRBV9 to TRBJ2-7; TRBD1 matches at 7 bases. From germline, CDR1 is SGDLS and CDR2 YYNGEE. The length of the CDR3 is 18 residues. The V and J ends lost 4 bases and 0 bases, in that order; junction bases with no gene match: 16. CDR3 sequence: CASSHSPSDRISSYEQYF. The CDR3 DNA sequence: TGTGCCAGCAGCCACAGCCCTTCGGACAGGATCAGCTCCTACGAGCAGTACTTC.

The genes are TRBV19 and TRBJ2-1, with TRBD2 as a possible D gene (5 bases). V was pared by 1 base and J by 8 bases, with 12 bases between. This CDR3 is built from 14 residues. Germline V gives CDR1 LNHDA, CDR2 SQIVND (reference sequence). In nucleotides, the CDR3 is TGTGCCAGTAGTATAGTCCAGCGGTCCCATGAGCAGTTCTTC. It codes for CASSIVQRSHEQFF. The whole variable domain, filled in from reference TRBV19 and TRBJ2-1, reads DGGITQSPKYLFRKEGQNVTLSCEQNLNHDAMYWYRQDPGQGLRLIYYSQIVNDFQKGDIAEGYSVSREKKESFPLTVTSAQKNPTAFYLCASSIVQRSHEQFFGPGTRLTVL.